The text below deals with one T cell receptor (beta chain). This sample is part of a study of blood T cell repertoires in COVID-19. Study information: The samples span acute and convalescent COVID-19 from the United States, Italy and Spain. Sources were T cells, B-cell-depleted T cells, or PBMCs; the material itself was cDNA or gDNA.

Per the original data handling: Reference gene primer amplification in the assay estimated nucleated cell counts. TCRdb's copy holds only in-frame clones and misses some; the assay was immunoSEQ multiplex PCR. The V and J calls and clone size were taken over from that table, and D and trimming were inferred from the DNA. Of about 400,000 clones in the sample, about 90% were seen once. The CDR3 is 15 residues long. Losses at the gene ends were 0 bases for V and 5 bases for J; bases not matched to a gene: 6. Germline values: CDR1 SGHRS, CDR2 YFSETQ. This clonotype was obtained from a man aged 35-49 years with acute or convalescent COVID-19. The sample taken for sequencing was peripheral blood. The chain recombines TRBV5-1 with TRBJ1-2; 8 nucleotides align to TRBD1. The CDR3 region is CASSLETGDWYGYTF. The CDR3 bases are TGCGCCAGCAGCTTGGAGACAGGGGATTGGTATGGCTACACCTTC.